These 9 T cell receptor beta chains were all obtained from the same sample, sequenced in a study of radiation and T cells in renal cell carcinoma. Clones were read by immunoSEQ multiplex PCR, and TCRdb kept only the in-frame ones, dropping some. The sample lists 100,000 to 150,000 clones, roughly four fifths occurring once. Sample time point: blood 2 weeks post-SBRT. The treatment is: 15 Gy SBRT to primary tumor, nephrectomy 4 weeks later. The sample was blood, taken from a patient whose treatment included radiotherapy and nephrectomy. The source is a woman aged 60-75 years with renal cell carcinoma.

The chain is built from TRBV6-5 and TRBJ1-6, with a weak D call TRBD1 (6 bases). Trimming cost V 0 bases and J 8 bases, with 11 bases left between them. The length of the CDR3 is 15 residues. The germline V gene has CDR1 MNHEY and CDR2 SVGAGI. DNA of the CDR3: TGTGCCAGCAGTTACTCGGGGGGGGCGTATTCACCCCTCCACTTT. As protein: CASSYSGGAYSPLHF.

The chain links TRBV7-9 to TRBJ1-1, with TRBD1 matching over 7 bases. CDR1 SEHNR and CDR2 FQNEAQ come from the germline V gene (reference sequence). Trimming removed 1 base from V and 0 bases from J; junction bases left unmatched: 11. The CDR3 spans 18 residues. The CDR3 sequence: CASSLEGGPSGLNTEAFF. CDR3 coding DNA: TGTGCCAGCAGCTTAGAAGGGGGCCCCTCAGGCCTGAACACTGAAGCTTTCTTT.

This clone has a handful of counts. This chain joins TRBV5-1 and TRBJ1-2; 7 bases match TRBD1. Germline CDR1 and CDR2: SGHRS and YFSETQ. V trimming: 3 bases; J trimming: 4 bases; junction bases outside the gene matches: 9. The CDR3 extends over 15 amino acids. The CDR3 here is CASSSTGLSSYGYTF. CDR3 DNA: TGCGCCAGCAGCTCGACAGGGTTAAGTAGCTATGGCTACACCTTC.

V gene TRBV19 combines with J gene TRBJ2-4; TRBD1 or TRBD2 may be the D gene (5 bases each). This CDR3 contains 13 residues. Trimming pared 6 bases from V and 11 bases from J, leaving 17 bases between. The germline V gene encodes CDR1 LNHDA and CDR2 SQIVND (reference sequence). CDR3 sequence reads: CASSPGDGNVQYF. The CDR3 nucleotides read TGTGCCAGTAGCCCTGGGGACGGTAACGTTCAGTACTTC.

As DNA, the CDR3 is TGTGCCAGCAGCTTAGCAGAAACTGAAGCTTTCTTT. Residues: CASSLAETEAFF. The chain couples TRBV11-2 to TRBJ1-1, with D unclear. In germline, CDR1 is SGHAT, CDR2 FQNNGV. Trimming cost V 1 base and J 5 bases, with 5 bases left between them. This CDR3 is 12 amino acids long.

About this clone itself: The junction shows a germline mismatch at one end, possibly a read error. This chain uses TRBV5-5 with TRBJ1-2; D remains ambiguous. This CDR3 is built from 9 residues. Per germline, CDR1 SGHKS and CDR2 YYEKEE (reference sequence). CDR3 in amino acids: CASSLLDVF. The CDR3, as DNA: TGTGCCAGCAGCCTTCTGGACGTCTTC.

The J gene is TRBJ2-1, the V gene TRBV5-4; D gene uncertain. CDR1 is SGHNT, CDR2 YYREEE, per germline (reference sequence). V was cut by 4 bases and J by 0 bases, with 8 bases left in between. The CDR3 has 14 residues. The CDR3 nucleotides are TGTGCCAGCAGCGGCTCCTTCTCCTACAATGAGCAGTTCTTC. This translates into CASSGSFSYNEQFF.

The rearrangement links TRBV7-2 to TRBJ2-4; no definite D call. Germline V gene sequence: CDR1 SGHTA, CDR2 FQGNSA. V gave up 2 bases and J gave up 3 bases, with 14 bases separating them. CDR3 length: 16 residues. CDR3 region: CASSLSLRTSKNIQYF. CDR3 bases: TGTGCCAGCAGCTTATCACTGAGGACCAGCAAAAACATTCAGTACTTC.

The chain is built from TRBV29-1 and TRBJ1-3, with a weak D call TRBD1 (6 bases). Germline loops: CDR1 SQVTM, CDR2 ANQGSEA. The CDR3 has 15 residues. V was shortened by 7 bases and J by 0 bases, with 16 bases between the two germline ends. The chain's CDR3 is CSAGAGSNSGNTIYF. The CDR3, as DNA: TGCAGCGCGGGGGCCGGGTCCAACTCTGGAAACACCATATATTTT.